These 17 T cell receptor beta chains share one sample of origin, sequenced in a study of post-analysis software for immune sequencing data. Study-wide results and limits: The five TRBV segments detected at higher frequency in patients than in controls included TRBV5-6, TRBV5-1 and TRBV20-1.

Sequencing libraries made from TCR beta cDNA carried unique molecular identifiers. Using its own MiXCR run on the PCR reads, TCRdb lists one record per CDR3 protein. Of under 900,000 distinct CDR3 sequences in the sample, roughly 58% were seen once. No antigen has been identified for these receptors. The sequencing sample was made of blood. All receptors derive from a girl between 10 and 17 years old with multiple sclerosis.

The V and J genes are TRBV12-3 or TRBV12-4 and TRBJ2-1, with D perhaps matching TRBD2 (5 bases). V shed 1 base and J shed 1 base, with 8 bases lying between them. This CDR3 region has 15 residues. The CDR3 loop reads CASSLGGLSYNEQFF. In DNA, the CDR3 is TGTGCCAGCAGTTTAGGCGGGCTGTCCTACAATGAGCAGTTCTTC.

The chain's CDR3 is CASSFDRSTGEQYF. Here the CDR3 DNA reads TGCGCCAGCAGCTTTGACAGGTCCACGGGAGAGCAGTACTTC. The rearrangement links TRBV5-1 to TRBJ2-1; TRBD1 might be the D (6 bases). The J call may be in error: the DNA end matches TRBJ2-7 better. Germline V CDR1 and CDR2: SGHRS, YFSETQ. This CDR3 has 14 residues.

This chain uses TRBV12-3 or TRBV12-4 with TRBJ2-1; TRBD2 is a possible D gene (6 bases). This CDR3 has 16 residues. The V end was cut by 2 bases, the J end by 4 bases, with 15 bases between. CDR3 DNA sequence: TGTGCCAGCAGTTTAAAAGGGGACTGGTGGTACAATGAGCAGTTCTTC. This gives the protein CASSLKGDWWYNEQFF.

This CDR3 reads CASSEEISYNEQFF. In nucleotides, the CDR3 is TGTGCCAGCAGTGAAGAAATCTCCTACAATGAGCAGTTCTTC. V is TRBV2 and J is TRBJ2-1; D unclear. V gave up 1 base and J gave up 0 bases, with 4 bases separating them. Germline V CDR1 and CDR2: SNHLY, FYNNEI. The CDR3 length is 14 residues.

A few counts support this clonotype. V is TRBV5-5 and J is TRBJ1-2; tentatively, D is TRBD1 (5 bases). Germline CDR1 is SGHKS and CDR2 is YYEKEE (reference sequence). The CDR3 covers 15 residues. Trimming removed 5 bases at V and 6 bases at J, with 20 bases between. The CDR3 nucleotides read TGTGCCAGCAGACAATTGGGGCAGGTCCGTAATGGCTACACCTTC. This codes for CASRQLGQVRNGYTF.

This chain links TRBV2 with TRBJ2-1; tentative D call: TRBD2 (5 bases). The V end lost 4 bases, the J end lost 14 bases, and 12 bases lay between the germline ends. The CDR3 is made up of 11 amino acids. Per germline, CDR1 SNHLY and CDR2 FYNNEI. In nucleotides, the CDR3 is TGTGCCAGCAGTGTAGCGCCTCGCAAGTTCTTC. Amino acid sequence: CASSVAPRKFF.

The rearrangement uses TRBV20-1 and TRBJ1-2, with a possible D match to TRBD1 (5 bases). V was shortened by 5 bases and J by 2 bases, with 18 bases between the two germline ends. The CDR3 runs 15 residues. From germline, CDR1 is DFQATT and CDR2 SNEGSKA (reference sequence). The CDR3 loop is CSASLGLPGNYGYTF. The CDR3 nucleotides are TGCAGTGCTTCCTTGGGACTCCCGGGAAACTATGGCTACACCTTC.

The rearrangement uses TRBV4-1 and TRBJ1-1; weak D call: TRBD1 (6 bases). In germline, CDR1 is MGHRA, CDR2 YSYEKL. V was trimmed by 0 bases and J by 5 bases, leaving 13 bases between them. There are 15 residues in the CDR3. For the CDR3, the DNA is TGCGCCAGCAGCCAAGAAGAGGGGGGGGGGACTGAAGCTTTCTTT. Its protein is CASSQEEGGGTEAFF.

This sequence joins TRBV6-2 or TRBV6-3 and TRBJ2-7, with D uncertain. The CDR3 is 11 amino acids. Germline V gene sequence: CDR1 MNHEY, CDR2 SVGEGT. Trimming took 9 bases from V and 6 from J, leaving 12 bases between them. The chain's CDR3 is CASRNQVEQYF. In DNA form, the CDR3 reads TGTGCCAGTCGGAACCAAGTCGAGCAGTACTTC.

This clonotype occurred a few times. The chain carries TRBV10-3 and TRBJ1-1; D not resolved. Per the germline V gene, CDR1 is ENHRY and CDR2 is SYGVKD. The length of the CDR3 is 14 residues. Trimming shortened V by 6 bases and J by 1 base, and 12 bases separated the two germline ends. The CDR3 bases are TGTGCCATCAGGTCGGACGGACGGAACACTGAAGCTTTCTTT. It translates to CAIRSDGRNTEAFF.

The V call is TRBV12-3 or TRBV12-4, the J call TRBJ2-2; D unresolved. The V end was cut by 7 bases, the J end by 13 bases, with 16 bases between. CDR3 length equals 12 residues. CDR3 sequence: CASKELGPSLFF. CDR3 nucleotide sequence: TGTGCCAGCAAAGAGTTAGGGCCATCGCTGTTTTTT.

The CDR3 loop reads CASVSTGFGEQYF. CDR3 DNA sequence: TGTGCTAGTGTCTCAACGGGTTTCGGGGAGCAGTACTTC. The chain couples TRBV12-5 to TRBJ2-5; a weak D match, TRBD2 (5 bases). V was clipped by 7 bases and J by 11 bases, with 20 bases between them. The CDR3 has 13 residues. In germline, CDR1 is LGHNT, CDR2 FRNRAP. The full variable domain, rest sourced from reference TRBV12-5 and TRBJ2-5, is DARVTQTPRHKVTEMGQEVTMRCQPILGHNTVFWYRQTMMQGLELLAYFRNRAPLDDSGMPKDRFSAEMPDATLATLKIQPSEPRDSAVYFCASVSTGFGEQYFGPGTRLLVL.

The V and J genes are TRBV30 and TRBJ2-1; 8 bases match TRBD2. Germline values: CDR1 GTSNPN, CDR2 SVGIG (reference sequence). Unmatched junction bases numbered 6, after V lost 0 bases and J lost 8 bases. The CDR3 is 14 residues long. The CDR3 reads CAWSVGAGVDEQFF. The CDR3 DNA reads TGTGCCTGGAGTGTGGGAGCGGGAGTCGATGAGCAGTTCTTC.

The chain links TRBV20-1 to TRBJ2-5; 9 bases are a match to TRBD2. In germline, CDR1 is DFQATT, CDR2 SNEGSKA (reference sequence). V trimming: 1 base; J trimming: 2 bases; junction bases outside the gene matches: 17. The CDR3 spans 19 residues. CDR3 DNA: TGCAGTGCTAGAGTTGGGCCCACTAGCGGGCGGGACCCACAAGAGACCCAGTACTTC. Translated, it gives CSARVGPTSGRDPQETQYF.

V gene TRBV5-1 combines with J gene TRBJ1-1, with no clear D. The germline CDR1 and CDR2 sequences are SGHRS and YFSETQ. Trimming shortened V by 0 bases and J by 1 base, and 7 bases separated the two germline ends. The CDR3 spans 14 residues. The CDR3 protein is CASSLEAANTEAFF. CDR3 bases: TGCGCCAGCAGCTTGGAGGCAGCGAACACTGAAGCTTTCTTT.

CDR3 sequence: CASSGTGVQFF. CDR3 DNA: TGTGCCAGCAGTGGAACCGGGGTGCAGTTCTTC. The J gene is TRBJ2-1, the V gene TRBV27, with D possibly matching TRBD2 (5 bases). CDR1 is MNHEY, CDR2 SMNVEV, per germline (reference sequence). The length of the CDR3 is 11 residues. V shed 5 bases and J shed 12 bases, with 11 bases lying between them.

The V call is TRBV10-3, the J call TRBJ2-7; no firm D call. The germline V gene encodes CDR1 ENHRY and CDR2 SYGVKD. V was shortened by 8 bases and J by 0 bases, with 11 bases between the two germline ends. The CDR3 covers 13 residues. CDR3 amino acids: CAIRVRDSYEQYF. The DNA for the CDR3 is TGTGCCATCCGGGTAAGAGACTCCTACGAGCAGTACTTC.